This T cell receptor (beta chain) was observed in a study of blood T cell repertoires in COVID-19. Study-level background: COVID-19 samples from acute and convalescent phases originated in the United States, Italy and Spain.

This clone came up once. In the source study's methods: Quantification of nucleated cells was approximated via reference gene primer amplification. Assay: immunoSEQ multiplex PCR; the TCRdb copy retains only in-frame clones and omits some. From that table come the V and J calls and clone size; the DNA was used to work out D and trimming. The data hold about 130,000 clones, with over 80% observed a single time. Trimming cost V 4 bases and J 1 base, with 17 bases left between them. CDR1 and CDR2 from the germline V gene are SGHAT and FQNNGV. The CDR3 runs 16 residues. This TCR was recovered from a man aged 55 to 70 with acute or convalescent COVID-19. Sequences were obtained from peripheral blood. This chain uses TRBV11-2 with TRBJ2-7; tentative D call: TRBD1 (6 bases). The CDR3 region has the DNA TGTGCCAGCAGCTCCTGGACAGTTTCCCCATCCTACGAGCAGTACTTC. This codes for CASSSWTVSPSYEQYF.